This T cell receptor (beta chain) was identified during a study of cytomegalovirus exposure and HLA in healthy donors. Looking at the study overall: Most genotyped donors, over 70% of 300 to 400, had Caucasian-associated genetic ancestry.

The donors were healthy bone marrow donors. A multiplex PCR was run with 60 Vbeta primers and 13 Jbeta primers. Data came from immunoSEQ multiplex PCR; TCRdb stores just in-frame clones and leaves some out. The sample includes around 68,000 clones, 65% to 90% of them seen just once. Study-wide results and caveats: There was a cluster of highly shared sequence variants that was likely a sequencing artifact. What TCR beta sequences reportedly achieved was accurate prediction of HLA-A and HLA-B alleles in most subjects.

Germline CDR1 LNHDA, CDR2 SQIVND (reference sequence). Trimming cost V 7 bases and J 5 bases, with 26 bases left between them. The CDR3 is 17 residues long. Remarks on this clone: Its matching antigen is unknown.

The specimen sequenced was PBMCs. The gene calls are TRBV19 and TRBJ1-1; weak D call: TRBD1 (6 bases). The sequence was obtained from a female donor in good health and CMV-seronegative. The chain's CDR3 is CASKGGPAGASGTEAFF. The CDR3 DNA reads TGTGCCAGTAAAGGAGGCCCGGCAGGGGCTAGCGGTACTGAAGCTTTCTTT.